The entry that follows covers one T cell receptor beta chain sequence. The sample originates from a study of shared clonotypes between healthy human individuals. The CDR3 length is 15 residues. Trimming pared 7 bases from V and 0 bases from J, leaving 16 bases between. Germline CDR1 reads MNHNY; CDR2 reads SVGAGI (reference sequence). Some clones are missing from TCRdb's copy, which holds only in-frame ones; the method was immunoSEQ multiplex PCR. This table has more than 2 million clones, around 95% appearing once. V usage is TRBV6-6 and J usage is TRBJ2-7; D is possibly TRBD1 (5 bases). The material sequenced was naive CD4+ T cells sorted from blood. The subset was: CD45RA+ positively selected. This sequence originates from a man between 18 and 29 years old in good health. CDR3 nucleotides: TGTGCCAGCACCCCCCCAGGGCTGAACTCCTACGAGCAGTACTTC. It specifies CASTPPGLNSYEQYF.